This entry features one TCR beta chain sequence. No antigen is known for it. Clones were read by immunoSEQ multiplex PCR, and TCRdb kept only the in-frame ones, dropping some. The sample contains about 1,000 clones, roughly 22% of which appear only once. These data are taken from a study of T cells in localized non-small cell lung cancer. Study-wide results and caveats: Paired adjacent lung recovered a median roughly 56 of the top 100 tumor clones. Uninvolved adjacent lung showed the highest T cell clonality, exceeding tumor.

This clonotype originated in a male donor at least 60 years old with stage I squamous cell lung carcinoma. This sample comprised lung tumor tissue, obtained before any cancer treatment.

In DNA, the CDR3 is TGTGCCTGGAGGCCGGACTTGGGGGAGGCAGATACGCAGTATTTT. Residues: CAWRPDLGEADTQYF. The chain employs TRBV30 and TRBJ2-3, with a possible D match to TRBD2 (6 bases). Germline CDR1 reads GTSNPN; CDR2 reads SVGIG (reference sequence). The CDR3 is 15 amino acids. Trimming cost V 3 bases and J 4 bases, with 17 bases left between them.